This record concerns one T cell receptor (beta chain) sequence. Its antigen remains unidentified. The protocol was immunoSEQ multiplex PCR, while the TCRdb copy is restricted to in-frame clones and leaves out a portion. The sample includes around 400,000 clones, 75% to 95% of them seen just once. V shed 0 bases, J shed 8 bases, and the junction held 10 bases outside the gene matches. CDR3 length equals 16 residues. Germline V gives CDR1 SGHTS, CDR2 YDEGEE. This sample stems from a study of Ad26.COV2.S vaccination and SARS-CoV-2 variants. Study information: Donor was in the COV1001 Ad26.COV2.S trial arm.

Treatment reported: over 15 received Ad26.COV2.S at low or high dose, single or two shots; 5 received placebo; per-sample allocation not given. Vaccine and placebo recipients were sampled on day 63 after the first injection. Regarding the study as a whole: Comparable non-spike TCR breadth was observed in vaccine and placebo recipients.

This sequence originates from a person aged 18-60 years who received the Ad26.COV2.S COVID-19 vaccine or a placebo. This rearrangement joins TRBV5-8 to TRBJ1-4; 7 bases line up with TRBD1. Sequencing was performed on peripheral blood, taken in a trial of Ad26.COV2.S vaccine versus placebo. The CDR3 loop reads CASSLEGAAGYEKLFF. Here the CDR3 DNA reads TGTGCCAGCAGCTTGGAGGGGGCGGCAGGGTACGAAAAACTGTTTTTT.